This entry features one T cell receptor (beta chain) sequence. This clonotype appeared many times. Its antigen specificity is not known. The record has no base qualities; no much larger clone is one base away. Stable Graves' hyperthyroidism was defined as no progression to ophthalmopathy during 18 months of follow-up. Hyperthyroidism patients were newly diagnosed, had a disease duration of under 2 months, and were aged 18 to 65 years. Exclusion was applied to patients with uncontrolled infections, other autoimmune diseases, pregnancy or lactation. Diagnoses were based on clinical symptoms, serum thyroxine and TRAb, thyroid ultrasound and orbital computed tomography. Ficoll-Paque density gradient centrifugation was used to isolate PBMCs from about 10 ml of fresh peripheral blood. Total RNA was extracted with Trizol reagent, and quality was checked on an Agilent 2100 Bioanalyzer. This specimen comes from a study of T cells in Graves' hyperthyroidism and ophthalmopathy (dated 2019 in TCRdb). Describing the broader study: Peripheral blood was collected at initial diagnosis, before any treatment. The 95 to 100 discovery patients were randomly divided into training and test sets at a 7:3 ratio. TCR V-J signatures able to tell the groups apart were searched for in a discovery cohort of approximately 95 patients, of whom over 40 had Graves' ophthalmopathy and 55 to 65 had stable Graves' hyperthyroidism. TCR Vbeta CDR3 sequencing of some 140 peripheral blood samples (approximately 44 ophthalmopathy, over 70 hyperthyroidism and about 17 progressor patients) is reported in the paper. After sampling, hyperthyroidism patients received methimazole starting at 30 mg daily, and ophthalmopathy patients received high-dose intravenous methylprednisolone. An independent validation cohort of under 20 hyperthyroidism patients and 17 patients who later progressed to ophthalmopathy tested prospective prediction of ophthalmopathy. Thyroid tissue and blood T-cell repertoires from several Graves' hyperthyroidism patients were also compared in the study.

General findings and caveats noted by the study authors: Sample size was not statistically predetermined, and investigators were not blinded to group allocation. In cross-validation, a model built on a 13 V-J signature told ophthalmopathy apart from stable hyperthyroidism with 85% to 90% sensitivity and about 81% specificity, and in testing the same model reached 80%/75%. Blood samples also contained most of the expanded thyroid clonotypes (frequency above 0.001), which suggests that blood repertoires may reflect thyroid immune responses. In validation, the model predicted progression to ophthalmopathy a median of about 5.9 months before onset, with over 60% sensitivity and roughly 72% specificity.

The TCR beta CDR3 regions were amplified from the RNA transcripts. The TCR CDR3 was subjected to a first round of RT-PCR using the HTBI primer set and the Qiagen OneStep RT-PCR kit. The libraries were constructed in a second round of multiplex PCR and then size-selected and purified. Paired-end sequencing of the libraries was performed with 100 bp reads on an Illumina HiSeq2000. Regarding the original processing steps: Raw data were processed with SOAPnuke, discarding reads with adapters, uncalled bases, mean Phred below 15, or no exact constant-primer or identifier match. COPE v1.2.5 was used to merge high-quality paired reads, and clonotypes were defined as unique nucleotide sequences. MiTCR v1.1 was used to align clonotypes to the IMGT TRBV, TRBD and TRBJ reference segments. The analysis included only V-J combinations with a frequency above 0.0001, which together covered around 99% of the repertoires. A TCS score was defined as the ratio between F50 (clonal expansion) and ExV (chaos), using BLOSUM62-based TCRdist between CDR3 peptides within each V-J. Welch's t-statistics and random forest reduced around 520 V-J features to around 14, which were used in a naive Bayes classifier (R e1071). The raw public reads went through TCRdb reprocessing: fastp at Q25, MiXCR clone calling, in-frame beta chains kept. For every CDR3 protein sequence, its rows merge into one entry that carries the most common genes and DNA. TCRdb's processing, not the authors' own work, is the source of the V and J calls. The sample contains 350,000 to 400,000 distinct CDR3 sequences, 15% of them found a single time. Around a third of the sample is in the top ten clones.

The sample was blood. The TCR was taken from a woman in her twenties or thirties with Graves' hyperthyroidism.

The DNA sequence reads TGTGCCACCAGTGATGAACTAGCGGGAGGGGGCTCCTACAATGAGCAGTTCTTC. This is translated as CATSDELAGGGSYNEQFF. The chain is encoded by TRBV24-1 joined to TRBJ2-1; TRBD2 agrees with 13 junctional bases. The germline V gene sets CDR1 to KGHDR and CDR2 to SFDVKD. The CDR3 covers 18 residues, taking in both the cysteine and the phenylalanine. Only the CDR3 DNA stays, 54 bases, in frame from base 1. V is pruned by 3 bases and J by 0 bases, leaving 4 bases of the junction without a gene match.